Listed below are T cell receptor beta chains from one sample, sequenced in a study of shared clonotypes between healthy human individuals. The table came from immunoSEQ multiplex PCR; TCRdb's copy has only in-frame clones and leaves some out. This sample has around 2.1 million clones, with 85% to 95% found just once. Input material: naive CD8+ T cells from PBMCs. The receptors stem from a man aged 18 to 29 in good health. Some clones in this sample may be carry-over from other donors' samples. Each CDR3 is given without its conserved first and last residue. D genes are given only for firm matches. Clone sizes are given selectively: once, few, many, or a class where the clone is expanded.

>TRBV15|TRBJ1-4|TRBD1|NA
ATSDKGGTVNEKLF
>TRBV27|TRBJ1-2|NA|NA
ASSLLGAGGYT
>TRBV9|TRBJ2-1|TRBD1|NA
ASSDRGLYNEQF
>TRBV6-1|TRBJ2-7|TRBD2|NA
ASSEVQRGYEQY
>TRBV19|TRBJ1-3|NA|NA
ASSTLDSGNTIY
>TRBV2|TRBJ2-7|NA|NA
ASRGRALPYEQY
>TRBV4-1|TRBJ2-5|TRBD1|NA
ASSQGPGTGDQETQY
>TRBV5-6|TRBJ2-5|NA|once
ASSLAWGTYETQY
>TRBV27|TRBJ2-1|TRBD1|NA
ASSFSGQAAPGSNEQF
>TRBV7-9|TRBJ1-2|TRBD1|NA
ASRDLGTGGGYT
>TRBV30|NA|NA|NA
AWSESPTYEQY
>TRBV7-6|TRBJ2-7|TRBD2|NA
ASSLGRDYSYEQY
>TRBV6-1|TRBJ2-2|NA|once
ASSERTAGELF
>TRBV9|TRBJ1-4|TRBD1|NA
ASSQAGGSNEKLF
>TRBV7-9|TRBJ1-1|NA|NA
ASTTTPIGGTEAF
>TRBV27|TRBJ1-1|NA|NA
ASSFRVGTEAF
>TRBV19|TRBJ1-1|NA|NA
ASRFSSSLNTEAF
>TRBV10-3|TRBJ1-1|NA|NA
AISEFKQTEAF
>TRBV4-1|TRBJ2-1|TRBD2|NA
ASSRMGPSGNNEQF
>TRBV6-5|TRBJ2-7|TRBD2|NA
ASSPLAGDSYEQY
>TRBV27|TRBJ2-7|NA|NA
ASRPEVRGTYEQY
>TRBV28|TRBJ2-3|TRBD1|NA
ASSVTGSTDTQY
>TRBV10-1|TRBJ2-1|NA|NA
ASSDSSNEQF
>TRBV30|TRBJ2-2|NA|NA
AWSALPGRELF
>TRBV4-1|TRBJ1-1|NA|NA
ASSPGQMNTEAF
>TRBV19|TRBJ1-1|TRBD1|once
ASRDRDRVGTEAF
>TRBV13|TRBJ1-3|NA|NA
ASSLGHENTIY
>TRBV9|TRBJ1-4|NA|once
ASSAGDVNEKLF
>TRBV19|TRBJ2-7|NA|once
ASSMRDWPDEQY
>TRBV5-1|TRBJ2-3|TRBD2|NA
ASSLGGSGSLTDTQY
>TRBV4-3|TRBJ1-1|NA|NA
ASSQARWGGLNTEAF
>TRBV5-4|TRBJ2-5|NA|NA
ASSRSNDRKETQY
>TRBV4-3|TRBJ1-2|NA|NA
ASSQELGWDYGYT
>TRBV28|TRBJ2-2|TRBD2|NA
ASSFGLAGGPPGELF
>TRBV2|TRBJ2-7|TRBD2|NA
ASYLASGYEQY
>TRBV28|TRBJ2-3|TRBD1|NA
ASRDPGQGTDTQY
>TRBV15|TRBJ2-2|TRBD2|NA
ATSRDPPAGEGTGELF
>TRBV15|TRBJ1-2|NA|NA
ATSLRGNTDYGYT
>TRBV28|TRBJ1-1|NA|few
ASSFRGATEAF
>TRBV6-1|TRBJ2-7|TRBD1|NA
ASSLTGQGYEQY
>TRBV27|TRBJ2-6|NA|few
ASSLAGANVLT
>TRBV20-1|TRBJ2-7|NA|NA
SARDSYEQY
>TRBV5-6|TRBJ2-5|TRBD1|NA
ASSRTGEETQY
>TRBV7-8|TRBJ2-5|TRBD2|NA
ASSPRESGETQY
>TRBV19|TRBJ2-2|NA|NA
ASSNPGELF